Shown below are 13 T cell receptor beta chains from a single sample sequenced in a study of a mutant IDH1 vaccine in newly diagnosed glioma (dated by TCRdb to the early 2020s). These TCRs' antigens remain unknown. The library was produced with the immunoSEQ multiplex PCR assay. TCRdb carries this immuneACCESS record with in-frame sequences only. Its versions omit some clonotypes, under half of them owing to an unresolved V gene in the studies checked, with the rest unexplained. Within this sample are around 31,000 clones, with 56% of them counted one time only. The ten largest clones represent about 10% of the sample. Explained via the paper, the time point label denotes: week 5, during vaccination. Every vaccine dose consisted of 300 ug of a 20-mer mutant IDH1 peptide in Montanide, administered subcutaneously together with topical imiquimod. The source was PBMCs, collected from a glioma patient whose treatment included an IDH1 peptide vaccine. These receptors were obtained from a woman between 18 and 29 years old with glioma.

V gene TRBV4-1 combines with J gene TRBJ2-5; no firm D call. V shed 2 bases and J shed 3 bases, with 19 bases lying between them. This CDR3 comprises 17 residues. Germline CDR1 reads MGHRA; CDR2 reads YSYEKL. The CDR3 region is CASSQIFPARDEETQYF. The CDR3 DNA reads TGCGCCAGCAGCCAAATTTTTCCTGCGCGAGACGAAGAGACCCAGTACTTC.

The rearrangement joins TRBV11-2 to TRBJ2-3; the D is unclear. The V gene's germline CDR1 is SGHAT and CDR2 FQNNGV. The germline V and J ends were trimmed by 1 base and 5 bases, with 7 bases remaining between them. CDR3 length equals 13 residues. The CDR3 protein is CASSLVWGDTQYF. For the CDR3, the DNA is TGTGCCAGCAGCTTAGTGTGGGGAGATACGCAGTATTTT.

This clone was found a few times. V and J are TRBV2 and TRBJ1-4; 10 bases agree with TRBD1. Germline V CDR1 and CDR2: SNHLY, FYNNEI. The CDR3 consists of 15 residues. Unmatched junction bases numbered 11, after V lost 4 bases and J lost 12 bases. The CDR3 protein is CASSAWDRGSGELFF. The CDR3 nucleotides read TGTGCCAGCAGTGCGTGGGACAGGGGATCCGGGGAACTGTTTTTT.

J is TRBJ1-1 and V is TRBV27; D is unclear. Germline CDR1 reads MNHEY; CDR2 reads SMNVEV (reference sequence). CDR3 size: 13 residues. Trimming pared 2 bases from V and 1 base from J, leaving 5 bases between. CDR3 DNA sequence: TGTGCCAGCAGTTTAAACAGGAACACTGAAGCTTTCTTT. Translated, it gives CASSLNRNTEAFF.

The chain joins TRBV27 to TRBJ2-3, with TRBD2 matching over 10 bases. The germline V gene has CDR1 MNHEY and CDR2 SMNVEV (reference sequence). V was pared by 1 base and J by 4 bases, with 5 bases of the junction left unmatched. This CDR3 has 16 residues. The CDR3 region is CASSLYWGTSADTQYF. CDR3 DNA sequence: TGTGCCAGCAGTTTATACTGGGGGACTAGCGCAGATACGCAGTATTTT.

The chain joins TRBV7-9 to TRBJ2-7; perhaps D is TRBD1 or TRBD2 (5 bases each). Germline CDR1 is SEHNR and CDR2 is FQNEAQ (reference sequence). The CDR3 runs to 13 residues. With 5 bases removed from V and 3 bases from J, the gap between germline ends came to 11 bases. The CDR3 sequence is CASSPRGDYEQYF. The CDR3 DNA follows: TGTGCCAGCAGCCCCAGAGGGGACTACGAGCAGTACTTC.

This clone appeared a few times. This rearrangement joins TRBV6-1 to TRBJ1-1; a possible D gene is TRBD1 (6 bases). This CDR3 has 15 residues. In germline, CDR1 is MNHNS, CDR2 SASEGT. Trimming left V 5 bases short and J 7 bases short, with 20 bases between. CDR3 sequence: CASSPAGGGRFEAFF. The CDR3 DNA is TGTGCCAGCAGTCCCGCCGGGGGCGGCCGCTTTGAAGCTTTCTTT.

The rearrangement links TRBV19 to TRBJ1-2, with D unclear. V lost 5 bases to trimming and J lost 8 bases, with 15 bases between them. Per the germline V gene, CDR1 is LNHDA and CDR2 is SQIVND (reference sequence). The CDR3 totals 13 residues. Here the CDR3 reads CASSEGLYGGYTF. For the CDR3, the DNA is TGTGCCAGTAGTGAGGGTCTATATGGGGGCTACACCTTC.

This clone occurred a few times. The J gene is TRBJ1-6, the V gene TRBV14; D remains ambiguous. From germline, CDR1 is SGHDN and CDR2 FVKESK. CDR3 size: 19 residues. Trimming removed 1 base from V and 0 bases from J, with 16 bases in between. As DNA, the CDR3 is TGTGCCAGCAGCCAAGCTGACGCAGGCCTCAGCTCCTATAATTCACCCCTCCACTTT. It is translated as CASSQADAGLSSYNSPLHF.

This chain joins TRBV9 and TRBJ2-5; D is perhaps TRBD1 (5 bases). V shed 4 bases and J shed 0 bases, with 10 bases lying between them. Germline V gene sequence: CDR1 SGDLS, CDR2 YYNGEE. The CDR3 totals 14 residues. The CDR3 DNA sequence: TGTGCCAGCAGCTCCAGGGATTACCAAGAGACCCAGTACTTC. As protein: CASSSRDYQETQYF.

This clone was detected a few times. This sequence joins TRBV18 and TRBJ2-1; weak D call: TRBD2 (5 bases). With 5 bases removed from V and 1 base from J, the gap between germline ends came to 12 bases. The CDR3 has 15 amino acids. Germline assignment: CDR1 KGHSH and CDR2 LQKENI. The CDR3 loop reads CASSFREGSYNEQFF. CDR3 sequence (DNA): TGTGCCAGCTCATTCCGAGAGGGATCCTACAATGAGCAGTTCTTC.

This chain links TRBV6-5 with TRBJ1-5; D gene unclear. The CDR3 covers 15 residues. The V gene lost 6 bases and the J gene lost 6 bases, with 18 bases spanning the gap. Germline V gene data show CDR1 as MNHEY and CDR2 as SVGAGI. The CDR3 nucleotides read TGTGCCAGCAGGCAGACGGTTAGCAAAAGTCAGCCCCAGCATTTT. Its protein is CASRQTVSKSQPQHF.

V and J are TRBV4-3 and TRBJ2-7; no clear D. The V end lost 3 bases, the J end lost 2 bases, and 8 bases lay between the germline ends. Germline CDR1 is LGHNA and CDR2 is YSLEER. This CDR3 has 13 residues. The CDR3, as DNA: TGCGCCAGCAGCCACACTTCTACCTACGAGCAGTACTTC. Translated: CASSHTSTYEQYF.